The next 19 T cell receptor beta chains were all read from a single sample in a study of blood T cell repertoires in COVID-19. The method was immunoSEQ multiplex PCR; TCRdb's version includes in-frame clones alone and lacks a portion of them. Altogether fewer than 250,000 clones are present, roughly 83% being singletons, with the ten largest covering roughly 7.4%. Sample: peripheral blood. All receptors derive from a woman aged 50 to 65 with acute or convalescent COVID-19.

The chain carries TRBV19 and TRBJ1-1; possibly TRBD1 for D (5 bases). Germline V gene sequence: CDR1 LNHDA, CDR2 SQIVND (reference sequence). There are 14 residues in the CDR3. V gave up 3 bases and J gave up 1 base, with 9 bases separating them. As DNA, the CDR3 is TGTGCCAGTAGTATCGGGGGACCGAACACTGAAGCTTTCTTT. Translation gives CASSIGGPNTEAFF.

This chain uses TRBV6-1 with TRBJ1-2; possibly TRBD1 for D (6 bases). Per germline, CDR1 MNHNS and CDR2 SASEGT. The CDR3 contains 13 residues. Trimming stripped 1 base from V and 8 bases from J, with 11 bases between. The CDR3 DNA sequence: TGTGCCAGCAGTGAAGACAGGGTCGGGGGCTACACCTTC. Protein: CASSEDRVGGYTF.

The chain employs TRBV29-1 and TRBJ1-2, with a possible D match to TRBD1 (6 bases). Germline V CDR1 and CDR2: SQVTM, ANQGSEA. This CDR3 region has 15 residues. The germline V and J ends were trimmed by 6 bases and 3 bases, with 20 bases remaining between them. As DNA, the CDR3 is TGCAGCGTCGGACAGACCCTTCCTCCCCACTATGGCTACACCTTC. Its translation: CSVGQTLPPHYGYTF.

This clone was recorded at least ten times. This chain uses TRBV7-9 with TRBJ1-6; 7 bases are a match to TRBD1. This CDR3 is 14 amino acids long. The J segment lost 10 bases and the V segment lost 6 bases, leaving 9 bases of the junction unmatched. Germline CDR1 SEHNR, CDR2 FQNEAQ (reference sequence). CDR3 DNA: TGTGCCAGCAGGTCAGGGGGGATGGACTCACCCCTCCACTTT. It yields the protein CASRSGGMDSPLHF.

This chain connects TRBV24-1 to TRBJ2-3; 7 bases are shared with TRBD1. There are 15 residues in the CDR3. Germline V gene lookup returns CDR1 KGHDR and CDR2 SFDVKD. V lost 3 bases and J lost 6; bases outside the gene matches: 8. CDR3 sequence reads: CATSDPDRAWDTQYF. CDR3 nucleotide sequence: TGTGCCACCAGTGATCCTGACAGGGCCTGGGATACGCAGTATTTT.

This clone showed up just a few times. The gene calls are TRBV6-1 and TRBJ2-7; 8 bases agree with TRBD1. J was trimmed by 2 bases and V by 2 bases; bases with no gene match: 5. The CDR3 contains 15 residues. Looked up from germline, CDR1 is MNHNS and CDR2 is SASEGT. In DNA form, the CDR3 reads TGTGCCAGCAGTGAACCCTCGGACAGGGCCTACGAGCAGTACTTC. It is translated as CASSEPSDRAYEQYF.

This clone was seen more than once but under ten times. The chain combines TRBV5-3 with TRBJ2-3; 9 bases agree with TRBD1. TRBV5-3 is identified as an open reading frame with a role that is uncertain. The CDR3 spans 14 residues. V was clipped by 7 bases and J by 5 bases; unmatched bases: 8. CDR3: CARPHRGREDTQYF. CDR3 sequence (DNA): TGTGCCAGACCCCACAGGGGGCGAGAAGATACGCAGTATTTT.

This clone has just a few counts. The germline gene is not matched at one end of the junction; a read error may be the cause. CDR3 coding DNA: TGTGCTAGCAGCCTGGACAGGGGGCACACCGGGGAGCTGTTTTTT. Residues: CASSLDRGHTGELFF. The gene calls are TRBV7-7 and TRBJ2-2; 11 nucleotides align to TRBD1. This CDR3 region has 15 residues. The V gene's germline CDR1 is SSHAT and CDR2 FNYEAQ (reference sequence).

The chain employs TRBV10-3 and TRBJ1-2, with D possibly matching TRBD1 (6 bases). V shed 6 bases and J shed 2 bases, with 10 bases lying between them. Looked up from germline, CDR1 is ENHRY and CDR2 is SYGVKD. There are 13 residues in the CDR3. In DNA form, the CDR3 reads TGTGCCATCAGCCCCGGGACAAACTATGGCTACACCTTC. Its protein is CAISPGTNYGYTF.

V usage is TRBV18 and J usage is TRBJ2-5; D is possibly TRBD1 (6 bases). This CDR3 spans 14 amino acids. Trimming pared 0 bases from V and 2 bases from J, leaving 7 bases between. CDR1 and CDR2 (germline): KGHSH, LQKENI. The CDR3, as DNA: TGTGCCAGCTCACCACCGGGACAACAAGAGACCCAGTACTTC. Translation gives CASSPPGQQETQYF. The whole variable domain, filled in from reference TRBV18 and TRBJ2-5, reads NAGVMQNPRHLVRRRGQEARLRCSPMKGHSHVYWYRQLPEEGLKFMVYLQKENIIDESGMPKERFSAEFPKEGPSILRIQQVVRGDSAAYFCASSPPGQQETQYFGPGTRLLVL.

Written as DNA, the CDR3 is TGTGCCAGCTCACCGCTGGACCGGGGGAAAGACACTGAAGCTTTCTTT. This gives the protein CASSPLDRGKDTEAFF. The chain is built from TRBV18 and TRBJ1-1; D perhaps matches TRBD1 (5 bases). Germline lookup yields CDR1 KGHSH and CDR2 LQKENI. This CDR3 is 16 amino acids long. V lost 3 bases, J lost 3 bases, and 17 bases lay in between.

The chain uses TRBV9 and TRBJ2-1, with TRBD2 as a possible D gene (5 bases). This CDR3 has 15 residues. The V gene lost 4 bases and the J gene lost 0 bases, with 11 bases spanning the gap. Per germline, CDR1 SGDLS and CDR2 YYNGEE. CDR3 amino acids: CASSPQAGSYNEQFF. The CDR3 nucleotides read TGTGCCAGCAGCCCCCAGGCGGGCTCCTACAATGAGCAGTTCTTC.

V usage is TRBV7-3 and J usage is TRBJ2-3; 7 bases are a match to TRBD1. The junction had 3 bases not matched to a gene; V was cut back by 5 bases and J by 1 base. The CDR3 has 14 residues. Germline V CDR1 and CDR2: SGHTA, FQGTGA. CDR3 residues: CASSPTGGTDTQYF. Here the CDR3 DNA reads TGTGCCAGCAGCCCCACAGGGGGCACAGATACGCAGTATTTT.

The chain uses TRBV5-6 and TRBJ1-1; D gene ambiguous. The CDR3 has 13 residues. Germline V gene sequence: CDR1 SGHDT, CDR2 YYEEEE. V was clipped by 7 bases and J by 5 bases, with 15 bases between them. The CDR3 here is CASVVGRGTEAFF. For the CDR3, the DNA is TGTGCCAGCGTGGTGGGCCGGGGTACTGAAGCTTTCTTT.

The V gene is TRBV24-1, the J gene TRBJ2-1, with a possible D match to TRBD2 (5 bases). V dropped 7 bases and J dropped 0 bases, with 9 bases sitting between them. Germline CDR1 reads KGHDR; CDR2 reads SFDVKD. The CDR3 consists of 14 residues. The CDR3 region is CATRADGSYNEQFF. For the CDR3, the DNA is TGTGCCACCAGAGCGGACGGCTCCTACAATGAGCAGTTCTTC.

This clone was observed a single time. The CDR3: CASSPIHAVPMNTEAFF. CDR3 nucleotides: TGTGCCAGCAGCCCTATTCACGCCGTGCCCATGAACACTGAAGCTTTCTTT. The chain employs TRBV4-2 and TRBJ1-1, with D unclear. Trimming cost V 4 bases and J 0 bases, with 18 bases left between them. The CDR3 is 17 amino acids. Looked up from germline, CDR1 is LGHNA and CDR2 is YNFKEQ.

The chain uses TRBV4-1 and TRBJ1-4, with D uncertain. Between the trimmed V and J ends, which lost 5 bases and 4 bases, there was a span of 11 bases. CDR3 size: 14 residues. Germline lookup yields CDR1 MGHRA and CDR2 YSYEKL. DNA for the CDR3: TGCGCCAGCAGCGGATTAGCTGATAATGAAAAACTGTTTTTT. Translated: CASSGLADNEKLFF.

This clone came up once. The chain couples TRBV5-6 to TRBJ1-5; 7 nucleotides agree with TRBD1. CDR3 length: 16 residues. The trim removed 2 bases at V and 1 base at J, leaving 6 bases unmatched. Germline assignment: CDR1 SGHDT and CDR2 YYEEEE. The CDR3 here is CASSLRLTGSNQPQHF. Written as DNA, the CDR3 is TGTGCCAGCAGCTTACGCTTGACAGGGAGCAATCAGCCCCAGCATTTT.

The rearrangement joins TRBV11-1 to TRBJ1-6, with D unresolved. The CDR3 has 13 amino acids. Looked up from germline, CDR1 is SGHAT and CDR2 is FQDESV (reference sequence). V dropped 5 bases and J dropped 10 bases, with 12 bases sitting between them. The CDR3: CASSQAGYSPLHF. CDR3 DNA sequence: TGTGCCAGCAGCCAGGCGGGGTACTCACCCCTCCACTTT.